This TCR beta chain was sequenced for a study of shared clonotypes between healthy human individuals. To note about this clone: Antigen specificity is unknown.

This CDR3 region has 16 residues. The V end lost 5 bases, the J end lost 4 bases, and 21 bases lay between the germline ends. Germline V gene lookup returns CDR1 SGHAT and CDR2 FQNNGV. Methods used by the authors: ImmunoSEQ only sent back junction sequences with no quality scores, so filtering was done differently. The method was immunoSEQ multiplex PCR; TCRdb's version includes in-frame clones alone and lacks a portion of them. D and trimming were read from the DNA, whereas the V and J calls and clone size are those reported in that table. The table has about 690,000 clones, less than 95% seen once; the top ten hold about 34%. Study-wide points: A handful of donors showed sharing of approximately 5% of naive CD4 clonotypes. In this cohort, only blood was sampled, and tissue repertoires likely differ. Naive subsets generally had larger estimated richness than memory subsets.

The specimen was memory CD8+ T cells from PBMCs. Subset indicated: CD45RO+ cells pooled with CCR7-negative TemRA cells. The V and J genes are TRBV11-2 and TRBJ2-7; D not certain. The origin of this receptor is a man aged 18 to 35 in good health. Some clones in this sample may be carry-over from other donors' samples. CDR3 nucleotide sequence: TGTGCCAGCAGCCTTGGTGGTGACCCCGAATTTTACGAGCAGTACTTC. Translation: CASSLGGDPEFYEQYF.